These T cell receptor beta chains were read from a single sample in a study of monozygotic twins with inflammatory bowel disease. TCRdb reprocessed the 5' RACE reads; each CDR3 protein has one entry and no DNA is given. This table holds 300,000 to 350,000 distinct CDR3 sequences. The material sequenced was blood. The receptors shown here come from a human donor with ulcerative colitis or Crohn's disease, or a healthy co-twin of an affected twin (not recorded which). The CDR3 runs from the conserved cysteine through the conserved F or W. The order of the fields is J gene, V gene, CDR3 protein.

j_call: TRBJ1-1; v_call: TRBV20-1; cdr3_aa: CSASKGFPEAFF
j_call: TRBJ2-2; v_call: TRBV28; cdr3_aa: CASQDLNTGELFF
j_call: TRBJ2-1; v_call: TRBV28; cdr3_aa: CASRITLAGGEQFF
j_call: TRBJ1-1; v_call: TRBV5-1; cdr3_aa: CASSSQNANTEAFF
j_call: TRBJ2-5; v_call: TRBV4-2; cdr3_aa: CASSQDSIGVEETQYF
j_call: TRBJ2-1; v_call: TRBV7-2; cdr3_aa: CASSLGGYSYNEQFF
j_call: TRBJ1-5; v_call: TRBV4-1; cdr3_aa: CASSQDSGPTAQHF
j_call: TRBJ1-2; v_call: TRBV12-3/TRBV12-4; cdr3_aa: CASRLDSYGYTF
j_call: TRBJ2-2; v_call: TRBV10-3; cdr3_aa: CAISDIRGTGELFF
j_call: TRBJ2-3; v_call: TRBV5-1; cdr3_aa: CASSLVTPSTDTQYF
j_call: TRBJ2-1; v_call: TRBV29-1; cdr3_aa: CSVITGGFERSGQFF
j_call: TRBJ1-2; v_call: TRBV28; cdr3_aa: CASSWWTGNNYGYTF
j_call: TRBJ2-7; v_call: TRBV7-9; cdr3_aa: CASSLLTGSPYEQYF
j_call: TRBJ2-1; v_call: TRBV4-2; cdr3_aa: CASSQGRGLGANEQFF
j_call: TRBJ2-3; v_call: TRBV20-1; cdr3_aa: CCGVGDDTQYF
j_call: TRBJ2-7; v_call: TRBV12-3/TRBV12-4; cdr3_aa: CASYQRGRRNEQYF
j_call: TRBJ1-1; v_call: TRBV5-1; cdr3_aa: CASSAPRQGKDTEAFF
j_call: TRBJ1-2; v_call: TRBV7-2; cdr3_aa: CASSWNGYGYTF
j_call: TRBJ1-4; v_call: TRBV6-1; cdr3_aa: CASIDGGRINEKLFF
j_call: TRBJ1-6; v_call: TRBV7-9; cdr3_aa: CASSLGQIVDSPLHF
j_call: TRBJ2-2; v_call: TRBV5-1; cdr3_aa: CASSVEGIGGYTGELFF
j_call: TRBJ1-1; v_call: TRBV10-2; cdr3_aa: CASTGVSTEAFF
j_call: TRBJ2-7; v_call: TRBV14; cdr3_aa: CASSQTPREQYF
j_call: TRBJ1-5; v_call: TRBV6-2/TRBV6-3; cdr3_aa: CASHTGTLLQPQHF
j_call: TRBJ2-7; v_call: TRBV4-1; cdr3_aa: CASSHMSWGLYEQYF
j_call: TRBJ2-1; v_call: TRBV6-1; cdr3_aa: CASSPTFERGGKVEQFF
j_call: TRBJ1-1; v_call: TRBV21-1; cdr3_aa: CASSKGEFTEAFF
j_call: TRBJ1-1; v_call: TRBV7-8; cdr3_aa: CASSWIQVNTEAFF
j_call: TRBJ1-3; v_call: TRBV6-4; cdr3_aa: CASSAPGQLNTIYF
j_call: TRBJ2-5; v_call: TRBV5-1; cdr3_aa: CASKEQYQETQYF
j_call: TRBJ2-1; v_call: TRBV5-6; cdr3_aa: CASSFPGNFDEQFF
j_call: TRBJ1-6; v_call: TRBV7-2; cdr3_aa: CASSLDSYNSPLHF
j_call: TRBJ1-2; v_call: TRBV7-2; cdr3_aa: CASSLVAAKDYGYTF
j_call: TRBJ2-5; v_call: TRBV2; cdr3_aa: CASKGTQQETQYF
j_call: TRBJ2-7; v_call: TRBV5-1; cdr3_aa: CASSLGDNSYEQYF
j_call: TRBJ1-5; v_call: TRBV7-9; cdr3_aa: CASSLGDGSNQPQHF
j_call: TRBJ1-1; v_call: TRBV12-3/TRBV12-4; cdr3_aa: CASSFRMGERTEAFF
j_call: TRBJ2-3; v_call: TRBV28; cdr3_aa: CASCLGVKDTQYF
j_call: TRBJ2-3; v_call: TRBV29-1; cdr3_aa: CSVEWVTDTQYF
j_call: TRBJ2-1; v_call: TRBV24-1; cdr3_aa: CATSDSTGLASPYNEQFF
j_call: TRBJ2-3; v_call: TRBV11-2; cdr3_aa: CASSPRGGLAGGVTDTQYF
j_call: TRBJ2-7; v_call: TRBV19; cdr3_aa: CASSPTSTGEQYF
j_call: TRBJ2-1; v_call: TRBV27; cdr3_aa: CASSTSGIGNEQFF
j_call: TRBJ2-2; v_call: TRBV29-1; cdr3_aa: CSVGGHGYTGELFF
j_call: TRBJ1-2; v_call: TRBV3-1; cdr3_aa: CASRGVSDGYTF
j_call: TRBJ2-1; v_call: TRBV12-3/TRBV12-4; cdr3_aa: CASRGQGTHNEQFF
j_call: TRBJ2-7; v_call: TRBV2; cdr3_aa: CASQTEYEQYF
j_call: TRBJ1-4; v_call: TRBV27; cdr3_aa: CASSKWDSLEKLFF
j_call: TRBJ2-4; v_call: TRBV12-3/TRBV12-4; cdr3_aa: CASSLSAGVGAKNIQYF
j_call: TRBJ2-3; v_call: TRBV6-1; cdr3_aa: CASRARDPHPQYF
j_call: TRBJ1-1; v_call: TRBV12-3/TRBV12-4; cdr3_aa: CASSLKRGEVAFF
j_call: TRBJ1-1; v_call: TRBV12-3/TRBV12-4; cdr3_aa: CASSLGKRGLAEAFF
j_call: TRBJ1-3; v_call: TRBV20-1; cdr3_aa: CSAIKVDSGNTIYF
j_call: TRBJ2-2; v_call: TRBV5-1; cdr3_aa: CASMGGVNTGELFF
j_call: TRBJ1-4; v_call: TRBV20-1; cdr3_aa: CSASPPGVGQNEKLFF